This TCR beta chain was captured by sequencing in a study of blood T cells in healthy people across ages. It was with a sample-barcoded 5' primer and a J-beta primer mix that a second PCR of roughly 7 to 12 cycles was run. TCRdb used MiXCR to reprocess the 5' RACE reads, holding one entry per CDR3 protein. Of 1,800,000 or so distinct CDR3 sequences listed, roughly 43% are singletons. This clonotype was obtained from a human donor in good health. Sequencing was done on a sample of blood.

The CDR3 spells CASRRDRDAEAFF. CDR3 coding DNA: TGCGCCAGCAGGAGGGACAGGGACGCTGAAGCTTTCTTT. The V gene is TRBV5-1, the J gene TRBJ1-1, with TRBD1 matching over 9 bases. V gave up 5 bases and J gave up 6 bases; unmatched junction bases: 5. This CDR3 comprises 13 residues. Germline values: CDR1 SGHRS, CDR2 YFSETQ.